Here is one T cell receptor (beta chain) with its context. What it binds is not known. The sample belongs to a study of cytomegalovirus exposure and HLA in healthy donors. Overall study context: Most genotyped donors, about four fifths of about 400, had Caucasian-associated genetic ancestry.

Primers: 60 Vbeta forward and 13 Jbeta reverse. Assay used: immunoSEQ multiplex PCR; TCRdb lists only in-frame clones, some missing. This repertoire includes around 140,000 clones. Regarding the study as a whole: Some TCR beta chains (roughly 160 of them) were listed as cytomegalovirus-associated. In a later analysis, several top co-occurrence clusters appeared linked to parvovirus B19, influenza, CMV and Epstein-Barr virus.

This receptor was obtained from a woman in her forties or fifties in good health and CMV-seronegative. Sequencing input: PBMCs.

CDR3 region: CASSFYRGNTEAFF. As DNA, the CDR3 is TGTGCCAGCAGCTTCTACAGGGGGAACACTGAAGCTTTCTTT. This chain connects TRBV11-2 to TRBJ1-1; TRBD1 matches at 7 bases. There are 14 residues in the CDR3. The germline V gene has CDR1 SGHAT and CDR2 FQNNGV. With 3 bases clipped from V and 1 base from J, the junction kept 2 bases outside the gene matches.